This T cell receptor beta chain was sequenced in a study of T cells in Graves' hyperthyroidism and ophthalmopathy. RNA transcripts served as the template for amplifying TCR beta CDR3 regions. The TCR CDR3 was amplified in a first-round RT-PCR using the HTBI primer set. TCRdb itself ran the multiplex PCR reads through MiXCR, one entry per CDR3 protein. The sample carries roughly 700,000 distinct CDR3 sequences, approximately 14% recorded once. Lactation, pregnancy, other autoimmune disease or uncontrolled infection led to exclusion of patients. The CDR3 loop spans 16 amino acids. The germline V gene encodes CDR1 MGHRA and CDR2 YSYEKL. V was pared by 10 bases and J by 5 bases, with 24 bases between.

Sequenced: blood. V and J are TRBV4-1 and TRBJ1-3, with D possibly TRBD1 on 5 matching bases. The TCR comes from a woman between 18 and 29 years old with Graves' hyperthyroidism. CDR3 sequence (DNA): TGCGCCACCCGGGGGGAATTGCAGGGTAAAAGAAACACCATATATTTT. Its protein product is CATRGELQGKRNTIYF.